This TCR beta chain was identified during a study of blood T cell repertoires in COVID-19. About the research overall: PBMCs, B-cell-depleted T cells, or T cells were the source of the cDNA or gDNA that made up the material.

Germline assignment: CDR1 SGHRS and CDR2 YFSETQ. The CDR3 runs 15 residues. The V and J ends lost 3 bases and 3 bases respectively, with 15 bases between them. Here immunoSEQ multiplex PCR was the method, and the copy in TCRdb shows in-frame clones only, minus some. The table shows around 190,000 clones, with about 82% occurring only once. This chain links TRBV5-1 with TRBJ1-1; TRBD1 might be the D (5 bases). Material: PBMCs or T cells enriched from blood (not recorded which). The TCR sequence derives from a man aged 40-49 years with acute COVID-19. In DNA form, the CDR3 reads TGCGCCAGCAGCTCATCGGGTCCGGGGGACACTGAAGCTTTCTTT. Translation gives CASSSSGPGDTEAFF.